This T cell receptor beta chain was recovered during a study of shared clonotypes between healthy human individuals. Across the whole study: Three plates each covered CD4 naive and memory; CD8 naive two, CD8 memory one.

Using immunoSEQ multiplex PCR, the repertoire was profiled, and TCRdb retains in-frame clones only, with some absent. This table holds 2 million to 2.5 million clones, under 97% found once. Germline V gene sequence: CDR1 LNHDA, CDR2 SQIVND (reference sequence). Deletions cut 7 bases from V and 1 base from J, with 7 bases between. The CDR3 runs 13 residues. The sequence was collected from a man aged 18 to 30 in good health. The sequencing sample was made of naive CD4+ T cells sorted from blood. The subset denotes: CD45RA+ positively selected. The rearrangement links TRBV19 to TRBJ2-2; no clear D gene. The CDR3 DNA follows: TGTGCCAGTACCACCGGGAACACCGGGGAGCTGTTTTTT. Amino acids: CASTTGNTGELFF.